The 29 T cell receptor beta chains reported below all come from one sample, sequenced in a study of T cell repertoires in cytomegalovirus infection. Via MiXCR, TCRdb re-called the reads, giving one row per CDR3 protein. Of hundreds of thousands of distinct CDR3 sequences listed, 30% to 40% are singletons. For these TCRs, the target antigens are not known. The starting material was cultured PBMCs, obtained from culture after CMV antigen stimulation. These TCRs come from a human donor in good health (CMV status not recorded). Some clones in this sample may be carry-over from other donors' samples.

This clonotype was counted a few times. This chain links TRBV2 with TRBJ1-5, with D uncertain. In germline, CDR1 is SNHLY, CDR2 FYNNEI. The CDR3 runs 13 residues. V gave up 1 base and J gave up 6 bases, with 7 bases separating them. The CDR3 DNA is TGTGCCAGCAGTGAAGGAGAGAGTCAGCCCCAGCATTTT. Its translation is CASSEGESQPQHF.

Here the CDR3 reads CASSYRQDGNSPLHF. In nucleotides, the CDR3 is TGTGCCAGCAGTTATCGACAGGACGGGAATTCACCCCTCCACTTT. The J gene is TRBJ1-6, the V gene TRBV6-5, with a possible D match to TRBD1 (6 bases). CDR1 and CDR2 from the germline V gene are MNHEY and SVGAGI. The CDR3 is made up of 15 amino acids. The V end was cut by 3 bases, the J end by 7 bases, with 13 bases between.

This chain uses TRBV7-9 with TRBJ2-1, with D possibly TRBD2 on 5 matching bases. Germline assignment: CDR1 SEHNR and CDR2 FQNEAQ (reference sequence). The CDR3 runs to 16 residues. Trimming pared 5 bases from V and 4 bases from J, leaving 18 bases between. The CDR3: CASSLHEGGPYNEQFF. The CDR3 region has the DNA TGTGCCAGCAGCCTCCACGAGGGCGGACCATACAATGAGCAGTTCTTC.

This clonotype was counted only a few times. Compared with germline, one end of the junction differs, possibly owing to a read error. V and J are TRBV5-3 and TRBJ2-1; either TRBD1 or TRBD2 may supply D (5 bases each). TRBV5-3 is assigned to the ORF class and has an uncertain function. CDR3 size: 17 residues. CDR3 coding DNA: TGTGCCAGCAGCTTAGCAGGGAGTCCCGTGGCCTACAATGAGCAGTTCTTC. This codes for CASSLAGSPVAYNEQFF.

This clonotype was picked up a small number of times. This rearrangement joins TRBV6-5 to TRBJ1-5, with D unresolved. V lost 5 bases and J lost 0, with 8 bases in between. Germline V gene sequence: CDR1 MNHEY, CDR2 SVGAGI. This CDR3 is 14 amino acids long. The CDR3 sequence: CASSRDISNQPQHF. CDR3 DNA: TGTGCCAGCAGTCGAGATATTAGCAATCAGCCCCAGCATTTT.

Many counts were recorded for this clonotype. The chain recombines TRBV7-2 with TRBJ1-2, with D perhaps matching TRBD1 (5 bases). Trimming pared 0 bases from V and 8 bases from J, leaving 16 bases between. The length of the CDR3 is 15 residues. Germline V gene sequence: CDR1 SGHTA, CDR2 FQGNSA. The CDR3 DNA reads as TGTGCCAGCAGCTTAGCGGGGCAGGGCCTCGGAGGCTACACCTTC. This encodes CASSLAGQGLGGYTF.

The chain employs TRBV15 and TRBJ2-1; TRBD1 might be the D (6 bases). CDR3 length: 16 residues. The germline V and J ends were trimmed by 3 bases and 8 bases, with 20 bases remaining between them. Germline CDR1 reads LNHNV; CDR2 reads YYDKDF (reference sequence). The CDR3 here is CATSRAPGHRWDEQFF. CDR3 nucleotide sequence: TGTGCCACCAGCAGGGCCCCGGGACACAGATGGGATGAGCAGTTCTTC. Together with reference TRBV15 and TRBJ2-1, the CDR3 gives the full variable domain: DAMVIQNPRYQVTQFGKPVTLSCSQTLNHNVMYWYQQKSSQAPKLLFHYYDKDFNNEADTPDNFQSRRPNTSFCFLDIRSPGLGDTAMYLCATSRAPGHRWDEQFFGPGTRLTVL.

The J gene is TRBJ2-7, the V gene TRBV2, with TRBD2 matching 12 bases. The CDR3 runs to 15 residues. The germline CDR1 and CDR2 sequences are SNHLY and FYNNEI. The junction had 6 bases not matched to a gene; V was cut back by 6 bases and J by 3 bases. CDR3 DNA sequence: TGTGCCAGCAGGAGACTAGCGGGGGTCAACTACGAGCAGTACTTC. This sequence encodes CASRRLAGVNYEQYF. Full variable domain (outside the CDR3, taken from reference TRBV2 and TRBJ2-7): EPEVTQTPSHQVTQMGQEVILRCVPISNHLYFYWYRQILGQKVEFLVSFYNNEISEKSEIFDDQFSVERPDGSNFTLKIRSTKLEDSAMYFCASRRLAGVNYEQYFGPGTRLTVT.

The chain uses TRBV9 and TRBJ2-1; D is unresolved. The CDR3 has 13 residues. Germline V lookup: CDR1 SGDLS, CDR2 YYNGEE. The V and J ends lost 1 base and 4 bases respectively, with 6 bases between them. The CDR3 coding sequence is TGTGCCAGCAGCGTACTTGATTACAATGAGCAGTTCTTC. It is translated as CASSVLDYNEQFF.

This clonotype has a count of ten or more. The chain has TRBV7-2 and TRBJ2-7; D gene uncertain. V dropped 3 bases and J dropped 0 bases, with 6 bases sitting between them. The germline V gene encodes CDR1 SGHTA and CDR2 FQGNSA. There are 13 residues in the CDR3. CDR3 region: CASSFRSSYEQYF. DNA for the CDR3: TGTGCCAGCAGCTTCCGCAGCTCCTACGAGCAGTACTTC. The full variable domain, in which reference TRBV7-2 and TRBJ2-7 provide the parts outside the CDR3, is GAGVSQSPSNKVTEKGKDVELRCDPISGHTALYWYRQSLGQGLEFLIYFQGNSAPDKSGLPSDRFSAERTGGSVSTLTIQRTQQEDSAVYLCASSFRSSYEQYFGPGTRLTVT.

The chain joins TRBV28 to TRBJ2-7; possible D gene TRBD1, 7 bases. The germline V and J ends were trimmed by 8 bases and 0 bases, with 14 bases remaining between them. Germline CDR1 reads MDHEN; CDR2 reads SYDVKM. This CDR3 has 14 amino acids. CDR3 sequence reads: CASAGTESSYEQYF. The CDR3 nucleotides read TGTGCCAGCGCGGGGACAGAGAGCTCCTACGAGCAGTACTTC.

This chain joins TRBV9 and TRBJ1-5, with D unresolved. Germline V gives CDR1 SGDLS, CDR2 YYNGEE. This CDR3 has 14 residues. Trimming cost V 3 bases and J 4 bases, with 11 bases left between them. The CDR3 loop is CASSALGGNQPQHF. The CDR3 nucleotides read TGTGCCAGCAGCGCTCTGGGAGGTAATCAGCCCCAGCATTTT.

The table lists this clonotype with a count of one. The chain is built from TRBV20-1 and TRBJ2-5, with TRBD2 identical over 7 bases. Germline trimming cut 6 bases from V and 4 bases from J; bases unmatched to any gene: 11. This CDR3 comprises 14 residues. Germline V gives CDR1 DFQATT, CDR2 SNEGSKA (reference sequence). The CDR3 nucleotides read TGCAGTGCCCGTAGGGCGGGACTAAGAGAGACCCAGTACTTC. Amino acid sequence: CSARRAGLRETQYF.

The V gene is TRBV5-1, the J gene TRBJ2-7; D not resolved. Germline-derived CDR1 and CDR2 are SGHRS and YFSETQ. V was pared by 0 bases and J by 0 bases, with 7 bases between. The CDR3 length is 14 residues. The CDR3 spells CASSLDPTSYEQYF. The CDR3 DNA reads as TGCGCCAGCAGCTTGGACCCTACCTCCTACGAGCAGTACTTC.

DNA for the CDR3: TGTGCCAGCAGCGTAGCTAGCAGGGCTAGCGGGGGGGCGAGCTCCTACAATGAGCAGTTCTTC. The encoded protein is CASSVASRASGGASSYNEQFF. This chain links TRBV9 with TRBJ2-1, with 12 bases lining up with TRBD2. V lost 0 bases, J lost 0 bases, and 13 bases stayed unmatched. Germline CDR1 and CDR2: SGDLS and YYNGEE. CDR3 size: 21 residues.

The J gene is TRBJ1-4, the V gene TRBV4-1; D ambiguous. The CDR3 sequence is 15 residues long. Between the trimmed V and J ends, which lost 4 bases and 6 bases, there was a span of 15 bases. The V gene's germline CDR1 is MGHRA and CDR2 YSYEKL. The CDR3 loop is CASSRTGLGYEKLFF. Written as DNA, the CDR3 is TGCGCCAGCAGCCGCACTGGCCTGGGTTATGAAAAACTGTTTTTT.

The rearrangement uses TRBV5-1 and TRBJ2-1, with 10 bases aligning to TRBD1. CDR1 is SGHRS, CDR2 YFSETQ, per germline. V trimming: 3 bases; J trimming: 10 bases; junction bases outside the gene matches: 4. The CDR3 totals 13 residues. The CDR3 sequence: CASSSGQGTEQFF. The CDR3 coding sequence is TGCGCCAGCAGCTCGGGACAGGGGACCGAGCAGTTCTTC. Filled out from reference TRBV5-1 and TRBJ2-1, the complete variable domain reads KAGVTQTPRYLIKTRGQQVTLSCSPISGHRSVSWYQQTPGQGLQFLFEYFSETQRNKGNFPGRFSGRQFSNSRSEMNVSTLELGDSALYLCASSSGQGTEQFFGPGTRLTVL.

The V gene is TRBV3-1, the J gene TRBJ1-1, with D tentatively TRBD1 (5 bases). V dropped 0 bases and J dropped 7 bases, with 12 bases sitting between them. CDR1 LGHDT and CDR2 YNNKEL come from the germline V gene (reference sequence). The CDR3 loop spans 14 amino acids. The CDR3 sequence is CASSQDDSGHEAFF. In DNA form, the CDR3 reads TGTGCCAGCAGCCAAGATGACTCGGGGCATGAAGCTTTCTTT.

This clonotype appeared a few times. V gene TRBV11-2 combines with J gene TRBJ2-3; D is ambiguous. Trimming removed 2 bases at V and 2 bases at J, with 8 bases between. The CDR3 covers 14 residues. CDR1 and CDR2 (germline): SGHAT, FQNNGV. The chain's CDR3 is CASSLNPFTDTQYF. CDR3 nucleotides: TGTGCCAGCAGCTTAAATCCGTTCACAGATACGCAGTATTTT.

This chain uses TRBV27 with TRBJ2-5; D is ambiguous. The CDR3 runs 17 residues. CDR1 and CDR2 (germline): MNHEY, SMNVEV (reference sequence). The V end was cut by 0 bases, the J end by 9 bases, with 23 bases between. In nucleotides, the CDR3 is TGTGCCAGCAGTTTATCCGGGCCTCTCCCCCCACATACGGCCCAGTACTTC. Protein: CASSLSGPLPPHTAQYF.

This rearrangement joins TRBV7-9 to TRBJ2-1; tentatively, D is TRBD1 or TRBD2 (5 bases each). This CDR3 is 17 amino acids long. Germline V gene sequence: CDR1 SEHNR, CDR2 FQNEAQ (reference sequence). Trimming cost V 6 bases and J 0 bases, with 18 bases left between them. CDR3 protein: CASRSFGPGSSYNEQFF. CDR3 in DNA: TGTGCCAGCAGGTCATTTGGGCCAGGGAGCTCCTACAATGAGCAGTTCTTC. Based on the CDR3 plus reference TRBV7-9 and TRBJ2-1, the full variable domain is DTGVSQNPRHKITKRGQNVTFRCDPISEHNRLYWYRQTLGQGPEFLTYFQNEAQLEKSRLLSDRFSAERPKGSFSTLEIQRTEQGDSAMYLCASRSFGPGSSYNEQFFGPGTRLTVL.

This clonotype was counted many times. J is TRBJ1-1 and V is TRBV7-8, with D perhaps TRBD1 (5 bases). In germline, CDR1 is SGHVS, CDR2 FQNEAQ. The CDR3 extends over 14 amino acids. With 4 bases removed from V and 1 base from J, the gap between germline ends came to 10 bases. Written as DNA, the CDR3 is TGTGCCAGCAGCTGGGGGGGAGCGAACACTGAAGCTTTCTTT. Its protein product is CASSWGGANTEAFF.

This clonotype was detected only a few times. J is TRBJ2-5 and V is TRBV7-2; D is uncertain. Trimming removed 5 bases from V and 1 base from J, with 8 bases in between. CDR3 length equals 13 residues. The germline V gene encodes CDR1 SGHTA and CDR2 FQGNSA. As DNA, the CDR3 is TGTGCCAGCAGCGTCTTACCCCAAGAGACCCAGTACTTC. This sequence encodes CASSVLPQETQYF.

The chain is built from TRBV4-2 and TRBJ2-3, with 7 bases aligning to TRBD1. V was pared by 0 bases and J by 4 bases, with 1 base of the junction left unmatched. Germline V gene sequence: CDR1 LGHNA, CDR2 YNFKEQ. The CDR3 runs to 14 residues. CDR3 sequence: CASSQETGPDTQYF. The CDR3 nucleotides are TGTGCCAGCAGCCAAGAGACAGGGCCAGATACGCAGTATTTT.

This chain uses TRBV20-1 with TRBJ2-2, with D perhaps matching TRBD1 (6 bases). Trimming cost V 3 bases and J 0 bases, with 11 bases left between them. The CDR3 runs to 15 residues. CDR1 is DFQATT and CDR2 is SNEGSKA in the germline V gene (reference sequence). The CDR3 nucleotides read TGCAGTGCTAGCCGTGGACAGCCGAACACCGGGGAGCTGTTTTTT. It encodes CSASRGQPNTGELFF.

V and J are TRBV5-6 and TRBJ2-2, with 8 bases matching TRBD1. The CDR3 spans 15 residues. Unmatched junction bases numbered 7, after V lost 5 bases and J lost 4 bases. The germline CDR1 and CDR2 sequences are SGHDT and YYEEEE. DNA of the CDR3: TGTGCCAGCAGAGTCGGGACAGGAGGCACCGGGGAGCTGTTTTTT. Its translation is CASRVGTGGTGELFF.

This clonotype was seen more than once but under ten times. The DNA for the CDR3 is TGTGCCAGCAGCTTATCCGGGACGCGCCAAGAGACCCAGTACTTC. It codes for CASSLSGTRQETQYF. The rearrangement joins TRBV7-8 to TRBJ2-5; D might be TRBD1 or TRBD2, each matching 5 bases. Germline V lookup: CDR1 SGHVS, CDR2 FQNEAQ. CDR3 size: 15 residues. V lost 2 bases and J lost 1, with 11 bases in between.

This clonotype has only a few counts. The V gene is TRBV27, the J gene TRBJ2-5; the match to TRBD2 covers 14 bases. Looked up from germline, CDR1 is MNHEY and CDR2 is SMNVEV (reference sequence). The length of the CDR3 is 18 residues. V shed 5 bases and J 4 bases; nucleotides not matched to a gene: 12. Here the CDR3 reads CASSLLWTSGGPGETQYF. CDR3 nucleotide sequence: TGTGCCAGCAGTCTCCTATGGACTAGCGGGGGGCCGGGAGAGACCCAGTACTTC.

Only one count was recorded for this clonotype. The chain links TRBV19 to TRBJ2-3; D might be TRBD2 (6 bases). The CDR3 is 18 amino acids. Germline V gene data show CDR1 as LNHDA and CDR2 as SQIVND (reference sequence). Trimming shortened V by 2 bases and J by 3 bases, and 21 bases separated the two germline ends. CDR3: CASSITYAGGTSTDTQYF. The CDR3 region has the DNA TGTGCCAGTAGTATAACCTATGCCGGCGGGACCAGTACAGATACGCAGTATTTT.